The 20 T cell receptor beta chains below were found in one sample sequenced in a study of blood T cell repertoires in COVID-19. The assay was immunoSEQ multiplex PCR, and TCRdb's table has in-frame clones only and misses some. The table shows more than 200,000 clones, with around 82% occurring only once. Specimen: peripheral blood. Source of these receptors: a man aged 35 to 55 with active or convalescent COVID-19.

The J gene is TRBJ1-2, the V gene TRBV27; TRBD1 matches at 9 bases. Germline lookup yields CDR1 MNHEY and CDR2 SMNVEV (reference sequence). This CDR3 has 14 residues. The V and J ends lost 6 bases and 8 bases, in that order; junction bases with no gene match: 10. CDR3 in DNA: TGTGCCAGCAGCCCCCGACAGGGGGTCAGGGGCTACACCTTC. Its translation: CASSPRQGVRGYTF.

The chain employs TRBV7-6 and TRBJ2-1; TRBD2 matches at 9 bases. V lost 0 bases and J lost 11; bases outside the gene matches: 8. Germline V gene lookup returns CDR1 SGHVS and CDR2 FNYEAQ. The CDR3 is made up of 15 amino acids. The CDR3 sequence: CASSLAPAGGGKQFF. DNA for the CDR3: TGTGCCAGCAGCTTAGCCCCAGCGGGGGGTGGTAAGCAGTTCTTC.

Notes on this clone: Sequence at one end of the junction differs from germline and may be a read error. V is TRBV30 and J is TRBJ1-6, with D uncertain. The CDR3 totals 16 residues. From germline, CDR1 is GTSNPN and CDR2 SVGIG (reference sequence). The CDR3 region has the DNA TGTGCCTGGACCCCTCTGAGGAACCGGCGAGGTTCACCCCCCCACTTT. Translating it yields CAWTPLRNRRGSPPHF. Filled out from reference TRBV30 and TRBJ1-6, the complete variable domain reads SQTIHQWPATLVQPVGSPLSLECTVEGTSNPNLYWYRQAAGRGLQLLFYSVGIGQISSEVPQNLSASRPQDRQFILSSKKLLLSDSGFYLCAWTPLRNRRGSPPHFGNGTRLTVT.

This chain joins TRBV9 and TRBJ1-4, with 7 nucleotides matching TRBD1. Germline-derived CDR1 and CDR2 are SGDLS and YYNGEE. This CDR3 is 14 amino acids long. J gave up 7 bases and V 4 bases, and 7 bases lay outside the gene matches. The CDR3 loop is CASSPSGGLEKLFF. The CDR3 region has the DNA TGTGCCAGCAGCCCCTCAGGGGGGCTTGAAAAACTGTTTTTT.

DNA for the CDR3: TGCGCCAGCAGTTCGGCTGGGGACAGGGGAAATGGTGGCTACACCTTC. Protein sequence: CASSSAGDRGNGGYTF. The V and J genes are TRBV10-1 and TRBJ1-2; TRBD1 aligns across 10 bases. V dropped 5 bases and J dropped 7; count of bases not matched to a gene: 13. The CDR3 runs to 16 residues. Germline V lookup: CDR1 WNHNN, CDR2 SYGVQD (reference sequence).

The chain employs TRBV4-1 and TRBJ2-5; D is perhaps TRBD2 (5 bases). V was cut by 4 bases and J by 1 base, with 13 bases left in between. CDR3 length: 15 residues. Germline CDR1 and CDR2: MGHRA and YSYEKL. CDR3 DNA: TGCGCCAGCAGCCGTTTCGGGGAGCCCCAAGAGACCCAGTACTTC. Its protein product is CASSRFGEPQETQYF.

The chain recombines TRBV7-9 with TRBJ1-3, with TRBD1 matching over 8 bases. The CDR3 spans 14 residues. From germline, CDR1 is SEHNR and CDR2 FQNEAQ (reference sequence). The V gene end was trimmed by 6 bases and the J gene end by 0 bases; junction bases not matched to a gene: 1. The chain's CDR3 is CASRGTGSGNTIYF. CDR3 nucleotides: TGTGCCAGCAGAGGGACAGGCTCTGGAAACACCATATATTTT.

Here the CDR3 DNA reads TGTGCCAGCAGCCCGGGGACTCCAGGAGGTGCGCAGTATTTT. Translating it yields CASSPGTPGGAQYF. The chain combines TRBV7-2 with TRBJ2-3; tentatively, D is TRBD2 (6 bases). Germline V gene sequence: CDR1 SGHTA, CDR2 FQGNSA. V shed 5 bases and J shed 10 bases, with 19 bases lying between them. The CDR3 has 14 amino acids. Combining the CDR3 with reference TRBV7-2 and TRBJ2-3 gives the whole variable domain GAGVSQSPSNKVTEKGKDVELRCDPISGHTALYWYRQSLGQGLEFLIYFQGNSAPDKSGLPSDRFSAERTGGSVSTLTIQRTQQEDSAVYLCASSPGTPGGAQYFGPGTRLTVL.

The CDR3 is CASSLSGTGYLEQYF. The CDR3 DNA follows: TGTGCCAGTAGTCTCTCCGGGACAGGGTATCTCGAGCAGTACTTC. This sequence joins TRBV19 and TRBJ2-7; 9 positions match TRBD1. The germline V gene has CDR1 LNHDA and CDR2 SQIVND (reference sequence). The CDR3 length is 15 residues. Trimming took 5 bases from V and 6 from J; bases not matched to a gene: 11.

The chain combines TRBV18 with TRBJ1-1; D not resolved. The germline V and J ends were trimmed by 0 bases and 5 bases, with 13 bases remaining between them. Germline V lookup: CDR1 KGHSH, CDR2 LQKENI. The CDR3 length is 15 residues. The CDR3 coding sequence is TGTGCCAGCTCACCACCGCCGGGGAAGTGGACTGAAGCTTTCTTT. Encoded protein: CASSPPPGKWTEAFF.

This chain uses TRBV28 with TRBJ2-5; D is ambiguous. The germline gives CDR1 MDHEN, CDR2 SYDVKM. CDR3 length: 12 amino acids. Trimming left V 5 bases short and J 6 bases short, with 10 bases between. The CDR3 DNA reads as TGTGCCAGCAGTACCAACACGAAGACCCAGTACTTC. Its translation is CASSTNTKTQYF.

The J gene is TRBJ2-3, the V gene TRBV6-2 or TRBV6-3; 7 bases line up with TRBD2. Germline V gene data show CDR1 as MNHEY and CDR2 as SVGEGT. J lost 2 bases, V lost 4 bases, and 6 bases had no gene match. The CDR3 runs 15 residues. The CDR3 spells CASSSPGLPTDTQYF. For the CDR3, the DNA is TGTGCCAGCAGTTCCCCGGGACTACCCACAGATACGCAGTATTTT.

Note on this clone: A read error may produce the germline difference seen at one junction end. The sample carries other DNA sequences with the same CDR3. V and J are TRBV6-1 and TRBJ1-4, with 12 bases fitting TRBD1. Germline V CDR1 and CDR2: MNHNS, SASEGT. CDR3 length equals 17 residues. CDR3 nucleotide sequence: TGTGCCAGTAGTGAGAGGGGGACAGGGGGCTTGGATGAAAAACTGTTTTTT. This encodes CASSERGTGGLDEKLFF.

This clone was seen a few times. The rearrangement links TRBV6-1 to TRBJ2-5; possibly TRBD2 for D (5 bases). Deletions cut 2 bases from V and 0 bases from J, with 13 bases between. The germline CDR1 and CDR2 sequences are MNHNS and SASEGT. This CDR3 spans 16 amino acids. This CDR3 reads CASSESTGLNQETQYF. CDR3 DNA sequence: TGTGCCAGCAGTGAATCCACTGGACTGAACCAAGAGACCCAGTACTTC.

The gene calls are TRBV2 and TRBJ2-5; 10 nucleotides match TRBD1. The germline gives CDR1 SNHLY, CDR2 FYNNEI. The CDR3 sequence is 14 residues long. The V and J ends lost 4 bases and 3 bases, in that order; junction bases with no gene match: 2. CDR3 DNA: TGTGCCAGCAGTGGGGACAGGGGAGAAGAGACCCAGTACTTC. Translation gives CASSGDRGEETQYF.

This clone was recorded once. The gene calls are TRBV6-4 and TRBJ2-1, with TRBD2 matching 12 bases. V lost 2 bases to trimming and J lost 4 bases; unmatched junction nucleotides: 6. The CDR3 is 17 residues long. Germline V CDR1 and CDR2: MRHNA, SNTAGT. This CDR3 reads CASSDGAGLAGYNEQFF. Written as DNA, the CDR3 is TGTGCCAGCAGTGACGGTGCTGGACTAGCGGGGTACAATGAGCAGTTCTTC.

The count of this clone is one. The rearrangement links TRBV9 to TRBJ2-7, with D maybe TRBD1 (6 bases). Germline V CDR1 and CDR2: SGDLS, YYNGEE. This CDR3 comprises 16 residues. The V gene lost 1 base and the J gene lost 5 bases, with 19 bases spanning the gap. The CDR3 DNA sequence: TGTGCCAGCAGCGTATCCCAGGGGCTCCTCAAGGACGAGCAGTACTTC. The encoded protein is CASSVSQGLLKDEQYF.

This rearrangement joins TRBV2 to TRBJ1-6; D is unclear. The CDR3 loop spans 15 amino acids. V lost 1 base and J lost 0, with 4 bases in between. The germline gives CDR1 SNHLY, CDR2 FYNNEI. The CDR3 nucleotides are TGTGCCAGCAGTGAAGGTATCTCCTATAATTCACCCCTCCACTTT. Translation gives CASSEGISYNSPLHF. Filled out from reference TRBV2 and TRBJ1-6, the complete variable domain reads EPEVTQTPSHQVTQMGQEVILRCVPISNHLYFYWYRQILGQKVEFLVSFYNNEISEKSEIFDDQFSVERPDGSNFTLKIRSTKLEDSAMYFCASSEGISYNSPLHFGNGTRLTVT.

The chain links TRBV18 to TRBJ2-1; D might be TRBD2 (6 bases). Trimming shortened V by 3 bases and J by 0 bases, and 12 bases separated the two germline ends. Germline CDR1 reads KGHSH; CDR2 reads LQKENI. This CDR3 has 16 amino acids. The CDR3 sequence: CASSPWEVSSYNEQFF. The CDR3 DNA sequence: TGTGCCAGCTCACCCTGGGAGGTAAGCTCCTACAATGAGCAGTTCTTC.

The chain uses TRBV10-3 and TRBJ1-2; 10 nucleotides line up with TRBD1. The CDR3 covers 13 residues. Germline V gene lookup returns CDR1 ENHRY and CDR2 SYGVKD. V trimming: 4 bases; J trimming: 6 bases; junction bases outside the gene matches: 2. CDR3 DNA: TGTGCCATCAGTGGGGGGACAGGGGATGGCTACACCTTC. Translating gives CAISGGTGDGYTF.